Ten or more counts support the clone carrying this T cell receptor beta chain. The data belong to a study of early T cells in non-severe SARS-CoV-2 infection. Background on the study: Sequenced material consisted of bulk RNA (from unsorted whole blood), and chains were unpaired.

V lost 7 bases to trimming and J lost 6 bases; unmatched junction nucleotides: 5. The CDR3 extends over 11 amino acids. CDR1 is GTSNPN and CDR2 is SVGIG in the germline V gene (reference sequence). MiXCR, run by TCRdb on the 5' RACE reads, gives a single entry per CDR3 protein. The repertoire holds 70,000 to 85,000 distinct CDR3 sequences, with about 12% as singletons. The material sequenced was whole blood. The chain combines TRBV30 with TRBJ2-5; 7 nucleotides agree with TRBD1. This TCR was recovered from an adult who was a healthcare worker with PCR-confirmed SARS-CoV-2 infection or an uninfected control (not recorded which). The CDR3 nucleotides read TGTGCCTTCTACAGGGGACAGACCCAGTACTTC. Translated, it gives CAFYRGQTQYF.